This TCR beta chain stems from a study of T-cell memory formation after mild COVID-19. Study-wide background: TCR clustering was largely donor specific.

This CDR3 contains 16 residues. Germline-derived CDR1 and CDR2 are MNHEY and SMNVEV (reference sequence). J lost 2 bases, V lost 3 bases, and 2 bases had no gene match. Study findings and constraints: Contracting CD8+ clones were enriched in EMRA, CD4+ mainly in CM and EM. Some clones that responded turned up in pre-infection memory, which suggests that cross-reactive memory joined in.

There are a few counts of this clonotype. Antigen unknown. MiXCR, run by TCRdb on the 5' RACE reads, gives a single entry per CDR3 protein. The profile shows about 310,000 distinct CDR3 sequences, approximately 19% of them singletons. Material: PBMCs or a T cell subset sorted from them (not recorded which). The TCR was taken from a man aged 18 to 29 who had mild COVID-19 (a few samples of this study predate the infection). Cell type and time point are not known. The V and J genes are TRBV27 and TRBJ2-3; 13 bases match TRBD2. Here the CDR3 DNA reads TGTGCCAGCAGTTTCGGGACTAGCGGGGTCACAGATACGCAGTATTTT. Its translation: CASSFGTSGVTDTQYF.